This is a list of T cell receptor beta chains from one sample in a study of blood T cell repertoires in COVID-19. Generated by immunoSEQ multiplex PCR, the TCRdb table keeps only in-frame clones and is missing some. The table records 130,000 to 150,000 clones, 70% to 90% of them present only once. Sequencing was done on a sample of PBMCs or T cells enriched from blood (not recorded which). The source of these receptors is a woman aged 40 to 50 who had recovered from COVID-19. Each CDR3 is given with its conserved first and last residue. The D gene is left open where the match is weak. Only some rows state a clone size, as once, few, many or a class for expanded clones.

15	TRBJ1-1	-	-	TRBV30	TGTGCCTGGAGGTCGAGCCCAGGGCACCGACCTGAAGCTTTCTTT	CAWRSSPGHRPEAFF
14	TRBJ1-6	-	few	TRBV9	TGTGCCAGCAGCGTAGAGGGGGAAAATTCACCCCTCCACTTT	CASSVEGENSPLHF
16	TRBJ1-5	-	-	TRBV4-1	TGCGCCAGCAGCCAAGTGGGCCAGGGCAGGGATCAGCCCCAGCATTTT	CASSQVGQGRDQPQHF
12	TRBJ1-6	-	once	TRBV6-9	TGTGCCAGCAGAAGCACTTCTTCACCCCTCCACTTT	CASRSTSSPLHF
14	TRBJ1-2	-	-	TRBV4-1	TGCGCCAGCAGCAAGTGGGCCGGCGACTATGGCTACACCTTC	CASSKWAGDYGYTF
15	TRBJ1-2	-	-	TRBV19	TGTGCCAGTAGTCCCCGGCACACAGCTAACTATGGCTACACCTTC	CASSPRHTANYGYTF
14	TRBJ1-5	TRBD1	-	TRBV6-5	TGTGCCAGCAGGGACGACAGGGGTAATCAGCCCCAGCATTTT	CASRDDRGNQPQHF
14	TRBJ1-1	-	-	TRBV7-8	TGTGCCAGCAGCTTAGAAGTGTGGAGCACTGAAGCTTTCTTT	CASSLEVWSTEAFF
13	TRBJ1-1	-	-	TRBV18	TGTGCCAGCTCACCGGCGCTAGGGGCTGAAGCTTTCTTT	CASSPALGAEAFF
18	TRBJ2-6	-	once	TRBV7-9	TGTGCCAGCAGCTTAGTAGGGGAAACTACTTCTGGGGCCAACGTCCTGACTTTC	CASSLVGETTSGANVLTF
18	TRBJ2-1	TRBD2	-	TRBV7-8	TGTGCCAGCAGTTACACACAACTAGCGGGAGTGTCCTACAATGAGCAGTTCTTC	CASSYTQLAGVSYNEQFF
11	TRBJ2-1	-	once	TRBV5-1	TGCGCCAGCAGCTTTCGGAATGAGCAGTTCTTC	CASSFRNEQFF
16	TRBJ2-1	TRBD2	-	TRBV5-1	TGCGCCAGCAGCTTGGATCTAAGCGGGAGATCCCATGAGCAGTTCTTC	CASSLDLSGRSHEQFF
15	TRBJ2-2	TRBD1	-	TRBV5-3	TGTGCCAGAAGGACCGGGACAGGGGTCGGCGGGGAGCTGTTTTTT	CARRTGTGVGGELFF
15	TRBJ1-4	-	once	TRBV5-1	TGCGCCAGCAGCTTTTTGACAGCAACTAATGAAAAACTGTTTTTT	CASSFLTATNEKLFF
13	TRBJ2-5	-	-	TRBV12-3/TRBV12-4	TGTGCCAGCAGTTTTAATATACAAGAGACCCAGTACTTC	CASSFNIQETQYF
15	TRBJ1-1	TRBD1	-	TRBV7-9	TGTGCCAGCAGCCTTGGCCGACAGGGGAACACTGAAGCTTTCTTT	CASSLGRQGNTEAFF
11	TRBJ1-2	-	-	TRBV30	TGTGCCTGGGACTCGGGGTGGGGCTACACCTTC	CAWDSGWGYTF
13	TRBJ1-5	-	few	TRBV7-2	TGTGCCAGCAGCTACGGTGCGTCGGGGCCCCAGCATTTT	CASSYGASGPQHF
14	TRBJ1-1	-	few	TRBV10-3	TGTGCCATCAGTGAGGGGGGCGTGGGGACTGAAGCTTTCTTT	CAISEGGVGTEAFF
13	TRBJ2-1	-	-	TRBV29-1	TGCAGCGTTGAACGGTTTAACGGCAATGAGCAGTTCTTC	CSVERFNGNEQFF
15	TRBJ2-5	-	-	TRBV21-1	TGTGCCAGCAGCAAAGCGCGACAGGGGCAAGAGACCCAGTACTTC	CASSKARQGQETQYF
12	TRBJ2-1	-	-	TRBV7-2	TGTGCCAGCAGCTTCTATTTGAATGAGCAGTTCTTC	CASSFYLNEQFF
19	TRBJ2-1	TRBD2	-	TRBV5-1	TGCGCCAGCAGCTTGTCGGCGACTAGCGGGTTGAGGTCCTACAATGAGCAGTTCTTC	CASSLSATSGLRSYNEQFF
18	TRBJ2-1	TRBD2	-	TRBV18	TGTGCCAGCTCTCCGACGCTAGCGGGAGGGCCAGGAGGGAATGAGCAGTTCTTC	CASSPTLAGGPGGNEQFF
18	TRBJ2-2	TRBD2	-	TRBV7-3	TGTGCCAGCAGCTCCCTAAGAGCTAGCGGGGCGAACACCGGGGAGCTGTTTTTT	CASSSLRASGANTGELFF
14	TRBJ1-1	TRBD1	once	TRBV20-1	TGCAGTGCTAGTCGACAGGGGGTCATCACTGAAGCTTTCTTT	CSASRQGVITEAFF
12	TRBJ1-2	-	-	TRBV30	TGTGCCTGGAGTGCTGGGCCCACGGGCTACACCTTC	CAWSAGPTGYTF
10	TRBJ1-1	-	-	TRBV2	TGTGCCAGCAGTGTGTATGAAGCTTTCTTT	CASSVYEAFF
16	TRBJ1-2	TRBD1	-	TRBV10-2	TGCGCCAGCAGCCCCGCTCTAGCCAGAACAGGGGACGGCTACACCTTC	CASSPALARTGDGYTF
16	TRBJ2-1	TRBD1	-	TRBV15	TGTGCCACCAGCAGAGGATTGACAGGGGACTACAATGAGCAGTTCTTC	CATSRGLTGDYNEQFF
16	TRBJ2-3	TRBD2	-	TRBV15	TGTGCCACCAGCAGAGATTACAGCGGGAACACAGATACGCAGTATTTT	CATSRDYSGNTDTQYF
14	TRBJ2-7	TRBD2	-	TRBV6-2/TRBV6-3	TGTGCCAGCAGCGAGAAAAGCGGGGCCTACGAGCAGTACTTC	CASSEKSGAYEQYF
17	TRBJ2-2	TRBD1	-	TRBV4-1	TGCGCCAGCAGCCCGACAGGGGGCCGTAGGAACACCGGGGAGCTGTTTTTT	CASSPTGGRRNTGELFF
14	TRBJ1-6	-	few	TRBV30	TGTGCCTGGAGCGGAGGTTACAGGGTTTCACCCCTCCACTTT	CAWSGGYRVSPLHF
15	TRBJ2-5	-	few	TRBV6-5	TGTGCCAGCAGCCCGCCCCTAGCGAACCAAGAGACCCAGTACTTC	CASSPPLANQETQYF
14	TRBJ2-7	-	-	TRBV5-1	TGCGCCAGCAGCTTGGATGGGGCGTCTTACGAGCAGTACTTC	CASSLDGASYEQYF
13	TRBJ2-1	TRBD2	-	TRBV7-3	TGTGCCAGCAGTGCGGGAGGGCCGGGGGAGCAGTTCTTC	CASSAGGPGEQFF
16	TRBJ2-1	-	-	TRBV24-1	TGTGCCACCAGTGGGGCAACAGGGAACTCCTACAATGAGCAGTTCTTC	CATSGATGNSYNEQFF
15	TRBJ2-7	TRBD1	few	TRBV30	TGTGCCTGGAGTCCCGGGACAGGGAACTCCTACGAGCAGTACTTC	CAWSPGTGNSYEQYF
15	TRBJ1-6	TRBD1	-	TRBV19	TGTGCCAGTAGTAGAAAGGGACAGTCTAATTCACCCCTCCACTTT	CASSRKGQSNSPLHF
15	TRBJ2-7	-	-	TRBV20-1	TGCAGTGCTAGTAGCCCGAGGGGGGGGTTGTACGAGCAGTACTTC	CSASSPRGGLYEQYF
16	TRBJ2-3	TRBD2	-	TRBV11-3	TGTGCCAGCAGCTTAGGCCAGCGGGAGTCCACAGATACGCAGTATTTT	CASSLGQRESTDTQYF
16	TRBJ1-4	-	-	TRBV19	TGTGCCAGTAGTAATTTTGCGGGTCCGACTAATGAAAAACTGTTTTTT	CASSNFAGPTNEKLFF
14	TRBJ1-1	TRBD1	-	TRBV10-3	TGTGCCATCAGTGACCAACAGGGGGCCACTGAAGCTTTCTTT	CAISDQQGATEAFF
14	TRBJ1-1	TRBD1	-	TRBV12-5	TGTGCTAGTGGGCCCGGACAGGTTAACACTGAAGCTTTCTTT	CASGPGQVNTEAFF
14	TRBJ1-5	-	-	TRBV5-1	TGCGCCAGCAGTGCGTTCGGTCAGGATCAGCCCCAGCATTTT	CASSAFGQDQPQHF
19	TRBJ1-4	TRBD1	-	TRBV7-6	TGTGCCAGCAGCACGACAGGGACTGGGATCGTAGCAACTAATGAAAAACTGTTTTTT	CASSTTGTGIVATNEKLFF
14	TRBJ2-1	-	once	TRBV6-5	TGTGCCAGCAGTAAACAGGGAACCTACAATGAGCAGTTCTTC	CASSKQGTYNEQFF
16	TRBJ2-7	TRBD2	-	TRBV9	TGTGCCAGCAGCGTAGGCGAGGGACTAGCGGGGGACGAGCAGTACTTC	CASSVGEGLAGDEQYF